Each of the 22 T cell receptor beta chains below was sequenced from the same sample in a study of T cells in Graves' hyperthyroidism and ophthalmopathy. RNA transcripts were the template for amplifying TCR beta CDR3 regions. The study used the HTBI primer set for a first-round RT-PCR of the TCR CDR3. TCRdb analysed the multiplex PCR reads with MiXCR anew, one entry per CDR3 protein. This sample yields a few hundred thousand distinct CDR3 sequences, of which around 19% are seen a single time; about two fifths belongs to the top ten. The sample was blood. The source of these receptors is a man aged 35-49 years with Graves' hyperthyroidism.

This sequence joins TRBV6-1 and TRBJ1-1; no clear D gene. The V and J ends lost 7 bases and 1 base respectively, with 7 bases between them. CDR3 size: 12 residues. Germline-derived CDR1 and CDR2 are MNHNS and SASEGT. This CDR3 reads CASNEGNTEAFF. The CDR3 DNA reads TGTGCCAGCAACGAAGGGAACACTGAAGCTTTCTTT.

This clonotype has a count of ten or more. The gene calls are TRBV27 and TRBJ2-2; D is unclear. V lost 3 bases and J 7 bases, leaving 9 bases between the germline ends. CDR1 is MNHEY, CDR2 SMNVEV, per germline (reference sequence). The CDR3 length is 13 residues. The CDR3 sequence: CASSFGSGGELFF. The DNA of the CDR3 is TGTGCCAGCAGTTTTGGCTCCGGCGGGGAGCTGTTTTTT.

In this sample, this clonotype turned up many times. The V call is TRBV7-3, the J call TRBJ2-5; D is perhaps TRBD1 (5 bases). The germline CDR1 and CDR2 sequences are SGHTA and FQGTGA. The CDR3 runs 15 residues. Trimming removed 2 bases from V and 5 bases from J, with 15 bases in between. The CDR3 bases are TGTGCCAGCAGCTTAGTTGGACAAGGAAGGGAGACCCAGTACTTC. Translation gives CASSLVGQGRETQYF.

This clonotype was seen more than once but under ten times. The rearrangement links TRBV6-1 to TRBJ2-3; D may be TRBD2 (7 bases). Trimming stripped 6 bases from V and 4 bases from J, with 14 bases between. The V gene's germline CDR1 is MNHNS and CDR2 SASEGT. The CDR3 runs to 14 residues. CDR3 sequence (DNA): TGTGCCAGCAGACCCGGGGGGCGCTCAGATACGCAGTATTTT. This encodes CASRPGGRSDTQYF.

This clonotype was found many times. Compared with germline, one end of the junction differs, possibly owing to a read error. The chain combines TRBV28 with TRBJ1-1; D is uncertain. Germline CDR1 reads MDHEN; CDR2 reads SYDVKM. CDR3 length: 11 residues. The CDR3 nucleotides are TGCGCCAGCAGCAAAAACACTGAAGCTTTCTTT. This encodes CASSKNTEAFF.

The chain carries TRBV20-1 and TRBJ1-6, with 10 bases that match TRBD1. Germline V gene lookup returns CDR1 DFQATT and CDR2 SNEGSKA (reference sequence). This CDR3 is built from 16 residues. With V trimmed by 3 bases and J by 5 bases, 7 bases remained unmatched. The CDR3 bases are TGCAGTGCTAGCGACAGGGGGCTAGTGAATAATTCACCCCTCCACTTT. This sequence encodes CSASDRGLVNNSPLHF.

The V and J genes are TRBV5-4 and TRBJ2-1, with D maybe TRBD1 (6 bases). CDR1 is SGHNT, CDR2 YYREEE, per germline (reference sequence). V shed 3 bases and J shed 4 bases, with 8 bases lying between them. The CDR3 is 13 amino acids. The CDR3 reads CASSSTGYNEQFF. CDR3 nucleotides: TGTGCCAGCAGCTCGACAGGTTACAATGAGCAGTTCTTC.

The chain uses TRBV30 and TRBJ2-1, with D possibly matching TRBD2 (6 bases). CDR3 length: 13 residues. Trimming left V 3 bases short and J 9 bases short, with 15 bases between. Germline CDR1 reads GTSNPN; CDR2 reads SVGIG (reference sequence). CDR3 DNA sequence: TGTGCCTGGAGGGGACTCCCGGGGAGTGAGCAGTTCTTC. As protein: CAWRGLPGSEQFF.

J is TRBJ1-5 and V is TRBV20-1, with 7 nucleotides matching TRBD1. Per germline, CDR1 DFQATT and CDR2 SNEGSKA (reference sequence). V was clipped by 6 bases and J by 5 bases; unmatched bases: 19. This CDR3 has 17 residues. The CDR3 reads CSATGGQETIRDQPQHF. CDR3 in DNA: TGCAGTGCGACAGGAGGACAGGAGACTATAAGGGATCAGCCCCAGCATTTT.

This clonotype was seen only a few times. The rearrangement uses TRBV11-2 and TRBJ1-1; the D is unclear. The CDR3 sequence is 14 residues long. Germline values: CDR1 SGHAT, CDR2 FQNNGV. V lost 3 bases and J 5 bases, leaving 13 bases between the germline ends. CDR3 nucleotides: TGTGCCAGCAGCTTCGGACCCCTGGGGACTGAAGCTTTCTTT. Translating it yields CASSFGPLGTEAFF.

This clonotype was found many times. V gene TRBV28 combines with J gene TRBJ2-7, with D perhaps assigned TRBD1 or TRBD2 (6 bases each). The ends were cut back, 5 bases at V and 5 bases at J, with 19 bases in the middle. The CDR3 consists of 15 residues. CDR1 is MDHEN and CDR2 is SYDVKM in the germline V gene. The chain's CDR3 is CASSGLRGQRNEQYF. The DNA of the CDR3 is TGTGCCAGCAGTGGCCTCCGGGGGCAAAGGAACGAGCAGTACTTC.

This clonotype has at least ten counts. CDR3 coding DNA: TGTGCCAGCAGTTACTCAAGGCAGATCCATAGCAATCAGCCCCAGCATTTT. It encodes CASSYSRQIHSNQPQHF. V gene TRBV6-2 or TRBV6-3 combines with J gene TRBJ1-5; D remains unclear. The CDR3 loop spans 17 amino acids. V gave up 0 bases and J gave up 0 bases, with 12 bases separating them. Germline assignment: CDR1 MNHEY and CDR2 SVGEGT.

The chain recombines TRBV20-1 with TRBJ2-3, with a tentative D call TRBD1 (5 bases). The CDR3 is made up of 16 amino acids. The germline V gene encodes CDR1 DFQATT and CDR2 SNEGSKA (reference sequence). Trimming shortened V by 3 bases and J by 4 bases, and 20 bases separated the two germline ends. The CDR3 region is CSARSLARLGPDTQYF. The CDR3 DNA sequence: TGCAGTGCTAGGTCTCTGGCTAGATTGGGGCCAGATACGCAGTATTTT.

The V and J genes are TRBV7-8 and TRBJ1-1; TRBD1 matches 8 bases. There are 12 residues in the CDR3. Germline V gene lookup returns CDR1 SGHVS and CDR2 FQNEAQ. V trimming: 7 bases; J trimming: 4 bases; junction bases outside the gene matches: 2. CDR3 protein: CASTTGATEAFF. The CDR3 nucleotides read TGTGCCAGCACGACAGGGGCCACTGAAGCTTTCTTT.

This sequence joins TRBV4-2 and TRBJ1-1, with D tentatively TRBD1 (5 bases). Germline CDR1 reads LGHNA; CDR2 reads YNFKEQ. With 4 bases removed from V and 2 bases from J, the gap between germline ends came to 14 bases. This CDR3 region has 15 residues. CDR3 DNA sequence: TGTGCCAGCAGCCGCCTCGCGGGGGTTAACACTGAAGCTTTCTTT. This codes for CASSRLAGVNTEAFF.

V usage is TRBV7-2 and J usage is TRBJ1-3, with a weak D call TRBD1 (5 bases). V gave up 0 bases and J gave up 0 bases, with 9 bases separating them. The CDR3 consists of 16 residues. Looked up from germline, CDR1 is SGHTA and CDR2 is FQGNSA. CDR3 DNA: TGTGCCAGCAGCTTAGCGGGGCTCCCCTCTGGAAACACCATATATTTT. As protein: CASSLAGLPSGNTIYF.

The genes are TRBV28 and TRBJ2-2; D is tentatively TRBD1 or TRBD2 (6 bases each). CDR1 is MDHEN, CDR2 SYDVKM, per germline. Trimming stripped 7 bases from V and 0 bases from J, with 18 bases between. CDR3 size: 17 residues. The CDR3 region is CASTLGPRGPNTGELFF. The DNA of the CDR3 is TGTGCCAGCACCCTAGGACCCCGGGGGCCGAACACCGGGGAGCTGTTTTTT.

This clonotype was observed a few times. This rearrangement joins TRBV19 to TRBJ1-5; a possible D gene is TRBD1 (5 bases). The CDR3 spans 13 residues. Trimming cost V 7 bases and J 4 bases, with 11 bases left between them. Germline CDR1 reads LNHDA; CDR2 reads SQIVND (reference sequence). The CDR3 nucleotides read TGTGCCAGTACCTTCGACAGAAATCAGCCCCAGCATTTT. As protein: CASTFDRNQPQHF.

The chain employs TRBV27 and TRBJ1-2, with D tentatively TRBD1 (6 bases). The CDR3 has 13 amino acids. V dropped 2 bases and J dropped 8 bases, with 12 bases sitting between them. Germline CDR1 and CDR2: MNHEY and SMNVEV (reference sequence). CDR3 loop: CASSLLGGPGYTF. CDR3 sequence (DNA): TGTGCCAGCAGTTTACTCGGGGGCCCGGGCTACACCTTC.

In its sample, this clonotype was seen many times. J is TRBJ2-2 and V is TRBV28; perhaps TRBD2 as D (6 bases). Trimming took 3 bases from V and 2 from J, leaving 10 bases between them. CDR1 is MDHEN and CDR2 is SYDVKM in the germline V gene. The CDR3 length is 15 residues. The CDR3 region has the DNA TGTGCCAGCAGTTTGGGGGGTCTTAACACCGGGGAGCTGTTTTTT. Translated: CASSLGGLNTGELFF.

This clonotype has at least ten counts. V and J are TRBV11-2 and TRBJ1-1; no clear D gene. This CDR3 is 17 amino acids long. V was clipped by 0 bases and J by 1 base, with 15 bases between them. The germline V gene encodes CDR1 SGHAT and CDR2 FQNNGV. CDR3 sequence (DNA): TGTGCCAGCAGCTTAGATAGGACCCCTGGAACGAACACTGAAGCTTTCTTT. Translated: CASSLDRTPGTNTEAFF.

The genes are TRBV9 and TRBJ1-5; perhaps TRBD1 as D (5 bases). The CDR3 covers 15 residues. V shed 7 bases and J shed 3 bases, with 17 bases lying between them. Germline assignment: CDR1 SGDLS and CDR2 YYNGEE. As DNA, the CDR3 is TGTGCCAGCTCAAGGGGAGGTACGGACAATCAGCCCCAGCATTTT. Translated: CASSRGGTDNQPQHF.